These 5 T cell receptor beta chains came from one sample sequenced in a study of tumor and adjacent non-tumor tissue in lung cancer. The template was RNA from unsorted bulk tissue. The library came from three nested PCR rounds adapted from ARM-PCR protocols. MiXCR was run by TCRdb on the multiplex PCR reads, yielding one entry per CDR3 protein. Of more than 95,000 distinct CDR3 sequences in the sample, 66% were seen once. Source material: lung tumor tissue. These receptors were obtained from a man between 25 and 39 years old with non-small cell lung cancer.

This clonotype was detected once. No conserved phenylalanine or tryptophan ends this CDR3, so it is likely a read error. This CDR3 is CASSQTSGEEQFL. CDR3 in DNA: TGTGCCAGCAGCCAGACTTCCGGGGAGGAGCAGTTCTTA. The chain is built from TRBV11-3 and TRBJ2-1; TRBD2 is a possible D gene (5 bases). Between the trimmed V and J ends, which lost 5 bases and 10 bases, there was a span of 15 bases. Per the germline V gene, CDR1 is SGHNT and CDR2 is YENEEA. The CDR3 spans 13 residues.

The rearrangement joins TRBV12-3 or TRBV12-4 to TRBJ2-3, with D possibly called TRBD1 or TRBD2 (5 bases each). The CDR3 sequence is 14 residues long. Trimming removed 5 bases at V and 0 bases at J, with 9 bases between. The CDR3 protein is CASSPGTSTDTQYF. The CDR3 nucleotides are TGTGCCAGCAGTCCCGGGACCAGCACAGATACGCAGTATTTT.

Remarks on this clonotype: This may stem from a read error, because a much larger clone lies one nucleotide away. The rearrangement links TRBV29-1 to TRBJ2-2, with 7 bases that match TRBD1. Germline V CDR1 and CDR2: SQVTM, ANQGSEA. The CDR3 extends over 14 amino acids. J gave up 6 bases and V 6 bases, and 10 bases lay outside the gene matches. The CDR3 reads CSVVTGSGAGELFF. In DNA form, the CDR3 reads TGCAGCGTGGTGACAGGGAGTGGAGCCGGGGAGCTGTTTTTT.

V gene TRBV20-1 combines with J gene TRBJ2-1; 7 bases line up with TRBD2. The CDR3 extends over 16 amino acids. CDR1 DFQATT and CDR2 SNEGSKA come from the germline V gene (reference sequence). The CDR3 sequence: CNSWGESNGRYNEQFF. The CDR3 DNA is TGCAATTCATGGGGCGAATCTAACGGGAGGTACAATGAGCAGTTCTTC.

The V call is TRBV5-6, the J call TRBJ1-5, with D uncertain. The ends were cut back, 1 base at V and 0 bases at J, with 11 bases in the middle. The CDR3 spans 16 residues. The germline gives CDR1 SGHDT, CDR2 YYEEEE. The CDR3 loop reads CASSLNSESSNQPQHF. The CDR3 DNA is TGTGCCAGCAGCTTGAACAGCGAAAGTAGCAATCAGCCCCAGCATTTT.